This T cell receptor (beta chain) was retrieved from a study of radiation and T cells in renal cell carcinoma. The CDR3 has 10 residues. Deletions cut 6 bases from V and 10 bases from J, with 9 bases between. Germline values: CDR1 MNHNS, CDR2 SASEGT. The time point is: blood 4 weeks post-SBRT, at nephrectomy. The treatment: 15 Gy SBRT to primary tumor, nephrectomy 4 weeks later. Overall study findings and caveats: In blood, top tumor clones expanded by 2 weeks, shrinking by 4.

About this clone itself: What it recognizes is unknown.

Data came from immunoSEQ multiplex PCR; TCRdb stores just in-frame clones and leaves some out. The sample has about 77,000 clones, roughly 80% seen once. This sequence joins TRBV6-1 and TRBJ1-1; D gene unclear. Sequenced here: blood, sampled from a patient whose treatment included radiotherapy and nephrectomy. The receptor was isolated from a woman between 55 and 75 years old with renal cell carcinoma. CDR3 in amino acids: CASRLIGAFF. The CDR3 coding sequence is TGTGCCAGCAGGCTTATAGGAGCTTTCTTT.